This TCR beta chain was observed in a study of blood T cell repertoires in COVID-19. About the research overall: PBMCs, B-cell-depleted T cells, or T cells provided the cDNA or gDNA that made up the material.

The CDR3 is 13 amino acids. V trimming: 2 bases; J trimming: 7 bases; junction bases outside the gene matches: 3. The table came from immunoSEQ multiplex PCR; TCRdb's copy has only in-frame clones and leaves some out. Here the sample spans roughly 92,000 clones, about nine tenths being singletons. Source material: peripheral blood. V and J are TRBV12-3 or TRBV12-4 and TRBJ2-5, with 8 bases identical to TRBD2. The clonotype originates from a woman older than 75 with acute or convalescent COVID-19. The CDR3 DNA is TGTGCCAGCAGTTTACTGCGGGAGGCGACCCAGTACTTC. It yields the protein CASSLLREATQYF.